Sequencing of this T cell receptor beta chain was carried out in a study of blood T cell repertoires in COVID-19. The wider study: Samples came from the United States, Italy and Spain, spanning acute and convalescent COVID-19. PBMCs, B-cell-depleted T cells, or T cells provided the cDNA or gDNA that made up the material.

As handled by the study authors: The assay estimated nucleated cells by amplifying reference gene primers. TCRdb's table, derived via immunoSEQ multiplex PCR, lists solely in-frame clones and lacks some. V and J calls and clone size are copied from that table; D and trimming were computed from the DNA. The table lists under 150,000 clones, around four fifths of them singletons. This clone was counted only a few times. The CDR3 runs 13 residues. CDR1 and CDR2 (germline): SGHTA, FQGNSA. With 5 bases removed from V and 7 bases from J, the gap between germline ends came to 12 bases. V usage is TRBV7-2 and J usage is TRBJ2-1, with no clear D. The sequence was collected from a young man with acute or convalescent COVID-19. The material sequenced was peripheral blood. Here the CDR3 DNA reads TGTGCCAGCAGCCCCATGCCCAGGAATGAGCAGTTCTTC. Translated, it gives CASSPMPRNEQFF.